These 17 T cell receptor beta chains share one sample of origin, sequenced in a study of blood T cells in healthy people across ages. A second PCR, run for about 7 to 11 cycles, used a sample-barcoded 5' primer plus a J-beta primer mix. TCRdb passed the 5' RACE reads through MiXCR, listing each CDR3 protein once. The sample has approximately 2,000,000 distinct CDR3 sequences; 35% to 50% are singletons. Sequencing was done on a sample of blood. These receptor sequences come from a human donor in good health.

The rearrangement uses TRBV7-9 and TRBJ1-2; 7 nucleotides align to TRBD1. CDR3 length: 15 amino acids. Germline V gene lookup returns CDR1 SEHNR and CDR2 FQNEAQ (reference sequence). Losses at the gene ends were 1 base for V and 4 bases for J; bases not matched to a gene: 6. The CDR3 DNA follows: TGTGCCAGCAGCTTAGGAACAGGGGAAACCTATGGCTACACCTTC. Translating gives CASSLGTGETYGYTF.

The chain has TRBV20-1 and TRBJ2-7, with TRBD1 matching 9 bases. Germline CDR1 DFQATT, CDR2 SNEGSKA (reference sequence). J lost 5 bases, V lost 1 base, and 12 bases had no gene match. The CDR3 extends over 16 amino acids. The CDR3 DNA reads TGCAGTGCTAGAGGATTAACAGGGGGCGCCCTGGACGAGCAGTACTTC. As protein: CSARGLTGGALDEQYF.

The gene calls are TRBV7-2 and TRBJ2-3; tentatively, D is TRBD1 (7 bases). Per germline, CDR1 SGHTA and CDR2 FQGNSA. The CDR3 contains 18 residues. Deletions cut 1 base from V and 5 bases from J, with 22 bases between. The CDR3 region is CASSLVGRTGGIGDTQYF. The CDR3 DNA reads TGTGCCAGCAGCTTAGTTGGTCGGACAGGAGGGATAGGAGATACGCAGTATTTT.

V usage is TRBV12-3 or TRBV12-4 and J usage is TRBJ2-1; D perhaps matches TRBD2 (6 bases). The V gene lost 8 bases and the J gene lost 4 bases, with 15 bases spanning the gap. The CDR3 runs to 14 residues. The CDR3 nucleotides read TGTGCCAGCTTTTTGGGGGGAATTTACAATGAGCAGTTCTTC. Translated, it gives CASFLGGIYNEQFF.

The table lists this clonotype with a few counts. The chain combines TRBV5-4 with TRBJ2-1; 7 nucleotides agree with TRBD1. The CDR3 is 12 amino acids. Germline lookup yields CDR1 SGHNT and CDR2 YYREEE (reference sequence). The CDR3 DNA reads as TGTGCGGCCGGGACAGTTATTAGTGAGCAGTTCTTC. Residues: CAAGTVISEQFF.

V gene TRBV13 combines with J gene TRBJ2-1; 8 bases match TRBD2. The CDR3 extends over 15 amino acids. With V trimmed by 7 bases and J by 6 bases, 11 bases remained unmatched. CDR1 is PRHDT and CDR2 is FYEKMQ in the germline V gene (reference sequence). The CDR3 spells CASTFRGGPGNEQFF. The CDR3 coding sequence is TGTGCCAGCACCTTTCGCGGGGGGCCAGGCAATGAGCAGTTCTTC.

A remark on this clonotype: The junction departs from germline at one end; a sequencing error may be responsible. The CDR3 nucleotides are TGTGCCAGCAGAAGACAGTTAAATCAGCCCCAGCAATTT. It is translated as CASRRQLNQPQQF. This chain connects TRBV7-3 to TRBJ1-5, with D possibly matching TRBD1 (5 bases). Looked up from germline, CDR1 is SGHTA and CDR2 is FQGTGA. This CDR3 is 13 amino acids long.

This clonotype occurred once. The chain couples TRBV12-3 or TRBV12-4 to TRBJ2-1; the match to TRBD1 covers 7 bases. The trim removed 2 bases at V and 8 bases at J, leaving 6 bases unmatched. The CDR3 extends over 14 amino acids. CDR3 residues: CASSLRDSRYEQFF. The CDR3, as DNA: TGTGCCAGCAGTTTAAGGGACAGTAGGTATGAGCAGTTCTTC.

This rearrangement joins TRBV20-1 to TRBJ2-5; D ambiguous. CDR1 is DFQATT, CDR2 SNEGSKA, per germline (reference sequence). The CDR3 loop spans 17 amino acids. V lost 5 bases and J lost 5, with 27 bases in between. CDR3 DNA sequence: TGCAGTGCTCTCCAGATCCATCCTCATGCCCCCGTGGAGACCCAGTACTTC. Translation: CSALQIHPHAPVETQYF.

This clonotype appeared a few times. V and J are TRBV20-1 and TRBJ2-6, with D maybe TRBD2 (5 bases). V dropped 5 bases and J dropped 1 base, with 9 bases sitting between them. There are 14 residues in the CDR3. CDR1 and CDR2 from the germline V gene are DFQATT and SNEGSKA (reference sequence). The CDR3 coding sequence is TGCAGTGCTGAGAGGGAATCTGGGGCCAACGTCCTGACTTTC. As protein: CSAERESGANVLTF.

In its sample, this clonotype was seen a few times. The chain has TRBV7-2 and TRBJ2-5; a possible D gene is TRBD2 (5 bases). The CDR3 loop spans 16 amino acids. CDR1 is SGHTA, CDR2 FQGNSA, per germline. V lost 1 base, J lost 5 bases, and 17 bases lay in between. CDR3 sequence: CASSLVSTGLSETQYF. The CDR3 bases are TGTGCCAGCAGCTTAGTCTCGACGGGGTTGTCGGAGACCCAGTACTTC.

This clonotype was recorded many times. J is TRBJ1-2 and V is TRBV20-1, with 7 bases identical to TRBD1. V lost 4 bases and J lost 6; bases outside the gene matches: 11. Germline lookup yields CDR1 DFQATT and CDR2 SNEGSKA (reference sequence). The CDR3 length is 14 residues. Written as DNA, the CDR3 is TGCAGTGCTATATTGACAGGGAAAGTAGATGGCTACACCTTC. Its translation: CSAILTGKVDGYTF.

This clonotype was picked up a small number of times. The gene calls are TRBV7-2 and TRBJ2-3; 10 positions agree with TRBD2. The V and J ends lost 4 bases and 2 bases, in that order; junction bases with no gene match: 3. CDR3 size: 15 residues. In germline, CDR1 is SGHTA, CDR2 FQGNSA. CDR3 sequence: CASSSSGGNTDTQYF. DNA of the CDR3: TGTGCCAGCAGCTCTAGCGGGGGAAACACAGATACGCAGTATTTT.

V usage is TRBV7-2 and J usage is TRBJ2-1, with 9 bases identical to TRBD2. V was clipped by 4 bases and J by 5 bases; unmatched bases: 12. The CDR3 contains 17 residues. Germline assignment: CDR1 SGHTA and CDR2 FQGNSA. The CDR3 DNA follows: TGTGCCAGCAGCTCAGTTGTAGGGCGGGGGGGGGACAATGAGCAGTTCTTC. It specifies CASSSVVGRGGDNEQFF. Together with reference TRBV7-2 and TRBJ2-1, the CDR3 gives the full variable domain: GAGVSQSPSNKVTEKGKDVELRCDPISGHTALYWYRQSLGQGLEFLIYFQGNSAPDKSGLPSDRFSAERTGGSVSTLTIQRTQQEDSAVYLCASSSVVGRGGDNEQFFGPGTRLTVL.

This clonotype was counted only a few times. V gene TRBV6-6 combines with J gene TRBJ1-5; D gene unclear. Germline loops: CDR1 MNHNY, CDR2 SVGAGI (reference sequence). The CDR3 spans 14 residues. The ends were cut back, 2 bases at V and 2 bases at J, with 7 bases in the middle. The CDR3 bases are TGTGCCAGCAGTTACCCGGAGGGCAATCAGCCCCAGCATTTT. This sequence encodes CASSYPEGNQPQHF.

This clonotype was observed at least ten times. The chain joins TRBV12-3 or TRBV12-4 to TRBJ2-1; no clear D gene. This CDR3 is 12 amino acids long. V was cut by 3 bases and J by 6 bases, with 6 bases left in between. The CDR3 DNA reads as TGTGCCAGCAGTTTTGGCGGCAATGAGCAGTTCTTC. This gives the protein CASSFGGNEQFF.

This clonotype has only a few counts. The chain carries TRBV7-2 and TRBJ2-4; 10 positions match TRBD1. TRBJ2-7 matches the DNA end more closely, so the J call is doubtful. Germline V lookup: CDR1 SGHTA, CDR2 FQGNSA. The CDR3 consists of 16 residues. The CDR3 is CASSLYGTGAHYEQYF. In nucleotides, the CDR3 is TGTGCCAGCAGCTTATATGGGACAGGGGCCCACTACGAGCAGTACTTC.